Sequencing of this T cell receptor beta chain was carried out in a study of blood T cell repertoires in COVID-19. The protocol was immunoSEQ multiplex PCR, while the TCRdb copy is restricted to in-frame clones and leaves out a portion. The sample consists of about 73,000 clones, over 80% of them appearing once. Input material: peripheral blood. The TCR comes from a man aged 80 or over with active or convalescent COVID-19.

The CDR3 sequence: CASSLPGRQRGHRELFF. The CDR3 nucleotides are TGCGCCAGCAGCCTCCCCGGACGGCAGCGGGGTCACCGGGAGCTGTTTTTT. The V gene is TRBV4-1, the J gene TRBJ2-2, with TRBD2 identical over 7 bases. The ends lost 4 bases at V and 9 bases at J; junction bases unmatched: 17. The CDR3 length is 17 residues. Germline V CDR1 and CDR2: MGHRA, YSYEKL.